This entry describes one TCR beta chain. Random hexamers primed reverse transcription of roughly 0.5 to 1 ug RNA. TCRdb recomputed calls from the immunoSEQ multiplex PCR reads with MiXCR, one row per CDR3 protein. The data contain around 20,000 distinct CDR3 sequences, roughly 95% of them singletons. The sample originates from a study of CD8 T cells in Susac syndrome. FACS was used to enrich TEMRA cells, whereas the CD8+ and CD4+ T cells were obtained by negative isolation. Germline V gene data show CDR1 as MDHEN and CDR2 as SYDVKM. With 5 bases removed from V and 8 bases from J, the gap between germline ends came to 16 bases. The CDR3 is made up of 14 amino acids.

V and J are TRBV28 and TRBJ2-1; TRBD2 might be the D (6 bases). The specimen sequenced was CD8+ T cells from PBMCs. The TCR comes from a human donor in good health. The CDR3 bases are TGTGCCAGCAGTCCCCTGCGGCGGGACGATGAGCAGTTCTTC. Amino acid sequence: CASSPLRRDDEQFF.